The rows below give T cell receptor beta chains drawn from one sample of a study of T cells in Graves' hyperthyroidism and ophthalmopathy. TCRdb recomputed calls from the multiplex PCR reads with MiXCR, one row per CDR3 protein. The sample contains about 340,000 distinct CDR3 sequences, 15% to 20% of which appear only once. Sequencing input: blood. All receptors derive from a woman aged 50 to 60 with Graves' hyperthyroidism. CDR3s include the opening cysteine and the closing phenylalanine or tryptophan. Fields, in order: clone size, V gene, J gene, D gene, CDR3 protein, CDR3 DNA. D genes are given only for firm matches. The size field is filled for only some rows; it gives once, few, many or a size class.

many,TRBV27,TRBJ1-1,NA,CASSLSGDHTEAFF,TGTGCCAGCAGTTTATCTGGGGATCACACTGAAGCTTTCTTT
NA,TRBV30,TRBJ2-3,TRBD2,CAWSVAGVTDTQYF,TGTGCCTGGAGTGTGGCGGGAGTAACAGATACGCAGTATTTT
few,TRBV2,TRBJ1-3,NA,CASGAGVSSGNTIYF,TGTGCCAGCGGGGCAGGGGTTAGCTCTGGAAACACCATATATTTT
many,TRBV5-1,TRBJ2-7,NA,CASSLDRTAYEQYF,TGCGCCAGCAGCTTGGACAGGACCGCCTACGAGCAGTACTTC
many,TRBV28,TRBJ2-6,NA,CASTVQVPSGANVLTF,TGTGCCAGCACCGTACAGGTGCCCTCTGGGGCCAACGTCCTGACTTTC
many,TRBV6-1,TRBJ1-5,NA,CASSGHFSNQPQHF,TGTGCCAGCAGTGGACACTTTAGCAATCAGCCCCAGCATTTT
NA,TRBV27,TRBJ2-7,NA,CASSFGQGWNEQYF,TGTGCCAGCAGTTTTGGGCAGGGATGGAACGAGCAGTACTTC
NA,TRBV19,TRBJ2-1,NA,CASTAGLSLRGNEQFF,TGTGCCAGTACCGCGGGACTATCCCTCAGGGGCAATGAGCAGTTCTTC
NA,TRBV19,TRBJ1-1,NA,CASRFRTPKNTEAFF,TGTGCCAGTAGATTCCGGACACCCAAGAACACTGAAGCTTTCTTT
few,TRBV19,TRBJ2-1,NA,CASSISAGDNEQFF,TGTGCCAGTAGTATATCAGCGGGCGACAATGAGCAGTTCTTC
NA,TRBV2,TRBJ2-1,TRBD2,CASSGGGGYNEQFF,TGTGCCAGCAGTGGGGGGGGGGGATACAATGAGCAGTTCTTC
many,TRBV20-1,TRBJ2-4,TRBD1,CSARGTGENIQYF,TGCAGTGCCAGGGGGACAGGGGAAAACATTCAGTACTTC
many,TRBV11-2,TRBJ1-4,NA,CASSLDRSNEKLFF,TGTGCCAGCAGCTTAGACAGATCTAATGAAAAACTGTTTTTT
few,TRBV10-1,TRBJ2-3,NA,CASQAQLEDTQYF,TGCGCCAGCCAAGCGCAGCTCGAGGATACGCAGTATTTT
NA,TRBV9,TRBJ1-1,NA,CASSLMGTNTEAFF,TGTGCCAGCAGCCTCATGGGAACGAACACTGAAGCTTTCTTT
NA,TRBV20-1,TRBJ1-2,NA,CSASPTGDTNYGYTF,TGCAGTGCTAGCCCGACAGGCGACACTAACTATGGCTACACCTTC
many,TRBV9,TRBJ1-2,TRBD1,CASSVGSGQGLGGYTF,TGTGCCAGCAGCGTAGGTTCCGGACAGGGATTGGGGGGCTACACCTTC
many,TRBV18,TRBJ1-5,NA,CASSPPGTGNQPQHF,TGTGCCAGCTCACCTCCCGGGACGGGCAATCAGCCCCAGCATTTT
many,TRBV12-3/TRBV12-4,TRBJ1-4,NA,CASSLGQDEKLFF,TGTGCCAGCAGTTTAGGACAGGATGAAAAACTGTTTTTT